The TCR beta chain described here comes from a study of Ad26.COV2.S vaccination and SARS-CoV-2 variants. Study observations and caveats: Across vaccine and placebo recipients, the breadth of non-spike TCRs was similar. There was a possibility that the TCR breadth and depth analyses underestimated total T cell responses.

Details on this clone: The antigen remains unidentified.

This CDR3 is 12 amino acids long. The V gene end was trimmed by 5 bases and the J gene end by 12 bases; junction bases not matched to a gene: 12. The germline V gene encodes CDR1 SQVTM and CDR2 ANQGSEA. Profiled with immunoSEQ multiplex PCR; TCRdb holds only in-frame clones, not every one. The sample has fewer than 400,000 clones, around 85% seen once. Treatment described: some 19 received Ad26.COV2.S at low or high dose, single or two shots; a few received placebo; per-sample allocation not given. After the first vaccine or placebo injection, samples were drawn on day 63. Ad26.COV2.S expressed prefusion-stabilized spike from the original Wuhan strain.

The sequence was collected from a person between 18 and 59 years old who received the Ad26.COV2.S COVID-19 vaccine or a placebo. The chain couples TRBV29-1 to TRBJ1-2; TRBD1 aligns across 7 bases. Sequencing used peripheral blood, obtained in a trial of Ad26.COV2.S vaccine versus placebo. The CDR3 sequence: CSVFGQVGGNTF. The DNA of the CDR3 is TGCAGCGTTTTTGGACAGGTCGGTGGGAACACCTTC.